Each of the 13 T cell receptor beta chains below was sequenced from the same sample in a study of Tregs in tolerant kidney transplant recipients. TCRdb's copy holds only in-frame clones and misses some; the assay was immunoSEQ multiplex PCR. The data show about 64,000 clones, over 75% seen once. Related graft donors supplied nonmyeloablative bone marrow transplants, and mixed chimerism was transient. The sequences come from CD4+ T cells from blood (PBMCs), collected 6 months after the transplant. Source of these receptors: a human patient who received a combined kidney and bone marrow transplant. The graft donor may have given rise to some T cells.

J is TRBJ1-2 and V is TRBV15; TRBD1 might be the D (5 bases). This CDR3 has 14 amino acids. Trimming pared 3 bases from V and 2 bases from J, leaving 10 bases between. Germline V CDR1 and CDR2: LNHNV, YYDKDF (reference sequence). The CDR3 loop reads CATSSVRVNYGYTF. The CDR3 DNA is TGTGCCACCAGCAGCGTCAGGGTGAACTATGGCTACACCTTC.

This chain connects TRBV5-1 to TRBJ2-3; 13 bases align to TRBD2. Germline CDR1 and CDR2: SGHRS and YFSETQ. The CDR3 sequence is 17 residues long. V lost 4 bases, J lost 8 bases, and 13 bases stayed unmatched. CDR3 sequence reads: CASSGGLAGRGAGTQYF. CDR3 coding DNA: TGCGCCAGCAGCGGGGGACTAGCGGGACGGGGGGCTGGTACGCAGTATTTT.

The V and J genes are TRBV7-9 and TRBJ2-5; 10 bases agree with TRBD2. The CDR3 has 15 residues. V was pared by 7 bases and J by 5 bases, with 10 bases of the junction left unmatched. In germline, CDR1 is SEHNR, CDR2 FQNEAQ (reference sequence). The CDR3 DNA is TGTGCCAGCATACTAGCGGGAACTGGTTTGGAGACCCAGTACTTC. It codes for CASILAGTGLETQYF.

CDR3 in DNA: TGTGCCAGCAGCTTCCGACTAGCGGGGGCGGGAGAGCAGTACTTC. It specifies CASSFRLAGAGEQYF. V gene TRBV7-2 combines with J gene TRBJ2-7; 12 bases line up with TRBD2. The CDR3 spans 15 residues. Unmatched junction bases numbered 7, after V lost 3 bases and J lost 7 bases. The germline V gene has CDR1 SGHTA and CDR2 FQGNSA.

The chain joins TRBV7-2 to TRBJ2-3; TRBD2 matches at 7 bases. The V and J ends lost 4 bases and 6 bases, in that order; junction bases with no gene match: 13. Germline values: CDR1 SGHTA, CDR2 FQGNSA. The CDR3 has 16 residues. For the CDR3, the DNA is TGTGCCAGCAGCTCCCCTATGGGGAGGGCCCGGGATACGCAGTATTTT. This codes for CASSSPMGRARDTQYF.

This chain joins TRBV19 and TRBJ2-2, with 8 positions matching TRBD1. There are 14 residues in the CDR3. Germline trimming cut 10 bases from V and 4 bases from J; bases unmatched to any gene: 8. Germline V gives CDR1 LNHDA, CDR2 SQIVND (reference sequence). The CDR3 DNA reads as TGTGCCACCTCGGACAGGGCGGGCACCGGGGAGCTGTTTTTT. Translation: CATSDRAGTGELFF. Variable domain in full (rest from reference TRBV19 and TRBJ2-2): DGGITQSPKYLFRKEGQNVTLSCEQNLNHDAMYWYRQDPGQGLRLIYYSQIVNDFQKGDIAEGYSVSREKKESFPLTVTSAQKNPTAFYLCATSDRAGTGELFFGEGSRLTVL.

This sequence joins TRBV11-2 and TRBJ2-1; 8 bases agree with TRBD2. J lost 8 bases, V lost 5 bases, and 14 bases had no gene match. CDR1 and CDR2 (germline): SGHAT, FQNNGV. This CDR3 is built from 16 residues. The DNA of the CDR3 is TGTGCCAGCAGCACCCATCTAGCGGGCCGGAGTTATGAGCAGTTCTTC. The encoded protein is CASSTHLAGRSYEQFF. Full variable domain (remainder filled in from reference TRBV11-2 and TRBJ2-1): EAGVAQSPRYKIIEKRQSVAFWCNPISGHATLYWYQQILGQGPKLLIQFQNNGVVDDSQLPKDRFSAERLKGVDSTLKIQPAKLEDSAVYLCASSTHLAGRSYEQFFGPGTRLTVL.

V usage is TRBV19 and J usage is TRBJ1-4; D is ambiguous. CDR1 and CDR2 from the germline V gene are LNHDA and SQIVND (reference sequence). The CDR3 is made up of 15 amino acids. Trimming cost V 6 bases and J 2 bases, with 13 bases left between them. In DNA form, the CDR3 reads TGTGCCAGTAGCCCCCCGACAAATACTAATGAAAAACTGTTTTTT. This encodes CASSPPTNTNEKLFF.

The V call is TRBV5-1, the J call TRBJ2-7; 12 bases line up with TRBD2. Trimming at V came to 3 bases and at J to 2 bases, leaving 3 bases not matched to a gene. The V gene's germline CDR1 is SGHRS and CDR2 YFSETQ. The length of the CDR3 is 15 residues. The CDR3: CASSSLAGGAYEQYF. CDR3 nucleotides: TGCGCCAGCAGCTCACTAGCGGGAGGTGCCTACGAGCAGTACTTC.

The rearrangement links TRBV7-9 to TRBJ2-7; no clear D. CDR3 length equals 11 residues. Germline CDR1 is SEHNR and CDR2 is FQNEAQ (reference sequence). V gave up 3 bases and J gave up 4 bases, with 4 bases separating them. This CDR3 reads CASSFHYEQYF. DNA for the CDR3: TGTGCCAGCAGCTTTCATTACGAGCAGTACTTC.

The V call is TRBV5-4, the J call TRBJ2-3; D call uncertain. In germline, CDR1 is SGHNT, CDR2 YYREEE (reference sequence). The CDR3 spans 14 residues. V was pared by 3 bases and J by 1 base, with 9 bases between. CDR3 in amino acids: CASSSPSGTDTQYF. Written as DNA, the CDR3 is TGTGCCAGCAGCTCGCCCTCGGGCACAGATACGCAGTATTTT.

DNA of the CDR3: TGTGCCAGCAGCCAAGACCGGGACAGGGACTCTTTCTTT. Its protein is CASSQDRDRDSFF. The chain is built from TRBV14 and TRBJ1-1; 9 bases align to TRBD1. The CDR3 contains 13 residues. Per the germline V gene, CDR1 is SGHDN and CDR2 is FVKESK. V trimming: 0 bases; J trimming: 12 bases; junction bases outside the gene matches: 5.

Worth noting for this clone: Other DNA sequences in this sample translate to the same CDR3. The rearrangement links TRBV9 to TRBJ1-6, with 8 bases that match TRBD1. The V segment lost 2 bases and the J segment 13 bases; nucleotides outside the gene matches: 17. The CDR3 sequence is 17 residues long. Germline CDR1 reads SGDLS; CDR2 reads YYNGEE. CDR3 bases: TGTGCCAGCAGCGTTCACCCCGGTGACAGGGGTCACTCCCCCCTCCACTTT. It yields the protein CASSVHPGDRGHSPLHF.